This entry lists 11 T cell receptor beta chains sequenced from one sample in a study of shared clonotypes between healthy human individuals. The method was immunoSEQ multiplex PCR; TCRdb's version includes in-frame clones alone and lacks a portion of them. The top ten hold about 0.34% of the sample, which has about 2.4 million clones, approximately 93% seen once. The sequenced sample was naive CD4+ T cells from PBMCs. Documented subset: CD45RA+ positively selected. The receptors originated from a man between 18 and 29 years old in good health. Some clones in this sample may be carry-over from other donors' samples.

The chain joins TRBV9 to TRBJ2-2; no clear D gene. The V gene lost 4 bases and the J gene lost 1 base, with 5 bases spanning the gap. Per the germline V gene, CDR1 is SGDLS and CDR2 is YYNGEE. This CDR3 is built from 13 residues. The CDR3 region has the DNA TGTGCCAGCAGCCGAGGGAACACCGGGGAGCTGTTTTTT. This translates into CASSRGNTGELFF.

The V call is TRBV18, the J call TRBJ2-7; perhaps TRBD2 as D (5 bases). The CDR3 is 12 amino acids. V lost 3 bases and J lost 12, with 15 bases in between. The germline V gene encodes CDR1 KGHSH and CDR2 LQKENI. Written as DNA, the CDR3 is TGTGCCAGCTCACCGGGGTTGACCGAGGGGTACTTC. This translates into CASSPGLTEGYF.

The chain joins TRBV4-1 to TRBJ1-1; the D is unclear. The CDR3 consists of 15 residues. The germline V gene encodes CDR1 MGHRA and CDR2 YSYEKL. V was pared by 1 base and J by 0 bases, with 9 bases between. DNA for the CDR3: TGCGCCAGCAGCCAAGGAACCACGTTGAACACTGAAGCTTTCTTT. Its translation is CASSQGTTLNTEAFF.

DNA for the CDR3: TGCGCCAGCAGCGAAGCGACTAGCGGGGCCACAGATACGCAGTATTTT. Amino acid sequence: CASSEATSGATDTQYF. This rearrangement joins TRBV5-1 to TRBJ2-3; 11 bases line up with TRBD2. V dropped 4 bases and J dropped 2; count of bases not matched to a gene: 6. CDR1 SGHRS and CDR2 YFSETQ come from the germline V gene. CDR3 size: 16 residues.

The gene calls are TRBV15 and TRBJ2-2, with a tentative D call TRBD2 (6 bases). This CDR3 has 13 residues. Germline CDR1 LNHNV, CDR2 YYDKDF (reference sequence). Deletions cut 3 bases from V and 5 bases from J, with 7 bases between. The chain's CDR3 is CATSRRETGELFF. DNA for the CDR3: TGTGCCACCAGCAGGCGGGAAACCGGGGAGCTGTTTTTT.

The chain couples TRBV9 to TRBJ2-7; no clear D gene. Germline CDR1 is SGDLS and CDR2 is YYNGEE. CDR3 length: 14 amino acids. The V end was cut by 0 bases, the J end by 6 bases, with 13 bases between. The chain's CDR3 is CASSVEAAFGEQYF. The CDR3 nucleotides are TGTGCCAGCAGCGTAGAGGCAGCGTTTGGCGAGCAGTACTTC.

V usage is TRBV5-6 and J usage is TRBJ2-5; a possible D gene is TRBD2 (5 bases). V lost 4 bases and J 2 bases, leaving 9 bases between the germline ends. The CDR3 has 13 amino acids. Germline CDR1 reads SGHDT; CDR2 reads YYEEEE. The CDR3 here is CASSSGLQETQYF. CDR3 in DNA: TGTGCCAGCAGCAGTGGACTGCAAGAGACCCAGTACTTC.

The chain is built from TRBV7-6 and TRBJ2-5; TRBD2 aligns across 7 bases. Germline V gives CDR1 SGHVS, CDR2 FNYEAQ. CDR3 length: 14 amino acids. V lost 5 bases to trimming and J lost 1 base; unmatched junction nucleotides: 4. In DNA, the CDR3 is TGTGCCAGCAGCCACTCTAGCGGCCAAGAGACCCAGTACTTC. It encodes CASSHSSGQETQYF.

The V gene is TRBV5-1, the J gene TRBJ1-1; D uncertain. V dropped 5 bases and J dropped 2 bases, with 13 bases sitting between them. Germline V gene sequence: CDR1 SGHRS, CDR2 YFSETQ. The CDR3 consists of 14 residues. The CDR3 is CASSYNTVNTEAFF. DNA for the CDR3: TGCGCCAGCAGTTATAATACAGTCAACACTGAAGCTTTCTTT. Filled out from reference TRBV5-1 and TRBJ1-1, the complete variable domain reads KAGVTQTPRYLIKTRGQQVTLSCSPISGHRSVSWYQQTPGQGLQFLFEYFSETQRNKGNFPGRFSGRQFSNSRSEMNVSTLELGDSALYLCASSYNTVNTEAFFGQGTRLTVV.

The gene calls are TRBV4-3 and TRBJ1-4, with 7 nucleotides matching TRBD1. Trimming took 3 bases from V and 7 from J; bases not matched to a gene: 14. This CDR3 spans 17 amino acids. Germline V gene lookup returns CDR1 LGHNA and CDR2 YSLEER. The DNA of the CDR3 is TGCGCCAGCAGCCACCAGGGGGGGGCGCAAGGCCCTGAAAAACTGTTTTTT. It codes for CASSHQGGAQGPEKLFF.

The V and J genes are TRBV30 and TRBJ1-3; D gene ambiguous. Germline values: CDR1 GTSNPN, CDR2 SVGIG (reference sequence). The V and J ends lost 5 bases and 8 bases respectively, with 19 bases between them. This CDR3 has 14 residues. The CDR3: CAWRRLTSRDTIYF. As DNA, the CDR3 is TGTGCCTGGCGGCGACTCACGAGTAGGGACACCATATATTTT.